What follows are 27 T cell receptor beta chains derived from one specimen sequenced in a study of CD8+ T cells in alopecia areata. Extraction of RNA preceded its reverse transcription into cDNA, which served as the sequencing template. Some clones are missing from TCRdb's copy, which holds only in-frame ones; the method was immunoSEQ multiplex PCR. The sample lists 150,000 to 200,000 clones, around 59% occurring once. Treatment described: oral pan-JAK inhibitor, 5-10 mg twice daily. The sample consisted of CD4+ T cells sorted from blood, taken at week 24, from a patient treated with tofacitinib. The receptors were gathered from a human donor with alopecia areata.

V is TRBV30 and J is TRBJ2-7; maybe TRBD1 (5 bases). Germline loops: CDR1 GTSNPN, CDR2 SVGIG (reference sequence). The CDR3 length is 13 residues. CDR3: CAYKGPISYEQYF. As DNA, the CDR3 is TGTGCTTATAAGGGGCCAATCTCCTACGAGCAGTACTTC.

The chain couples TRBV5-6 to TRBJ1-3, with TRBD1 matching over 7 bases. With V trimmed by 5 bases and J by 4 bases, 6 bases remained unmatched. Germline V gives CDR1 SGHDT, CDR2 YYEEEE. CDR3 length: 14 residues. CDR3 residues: CASSITGEGNTIYF. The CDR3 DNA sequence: TGTGCCAGCAGTATTACAGGGGAAGGAAACACCATATATTTT.

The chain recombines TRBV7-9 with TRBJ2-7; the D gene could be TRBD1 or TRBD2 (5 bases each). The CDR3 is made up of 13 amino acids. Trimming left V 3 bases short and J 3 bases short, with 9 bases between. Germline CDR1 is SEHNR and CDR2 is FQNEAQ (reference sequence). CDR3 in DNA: TGTGCCAGCAGCTTTCTTGGGGGCTACGAGCAGTACTTC. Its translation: CASSFLGGYEQYF. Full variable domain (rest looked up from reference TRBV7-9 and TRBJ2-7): DTGVSQNPRHKITKRGQNVTFRCDPISEHNRLYWYRQTLGQGPEFLTYFQNEAQLEKSRLLSDRFSAERPKGSFSTLEIQRTEQGDSAMYLCASSFLGGYEQYFGPGTRLTVT.

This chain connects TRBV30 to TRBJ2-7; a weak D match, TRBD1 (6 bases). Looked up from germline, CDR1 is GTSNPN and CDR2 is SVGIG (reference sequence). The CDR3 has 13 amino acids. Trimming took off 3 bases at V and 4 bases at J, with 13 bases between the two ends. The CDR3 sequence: CAWRSGALYEQYF. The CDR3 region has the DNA TGTGCCTGGAGATCAGGGGCTTTATACGAGCAGTACTTC.

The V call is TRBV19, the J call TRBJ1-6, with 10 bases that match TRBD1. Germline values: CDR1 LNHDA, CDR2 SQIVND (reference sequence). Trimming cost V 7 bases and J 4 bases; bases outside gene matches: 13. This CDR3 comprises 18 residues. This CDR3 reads CASTRSGQGGGYNSPLHF. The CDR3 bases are TGTGCCAGTACAAGATCCGGACAGGGGGGCGGGTATAATTCACCCCTCCACTTT.

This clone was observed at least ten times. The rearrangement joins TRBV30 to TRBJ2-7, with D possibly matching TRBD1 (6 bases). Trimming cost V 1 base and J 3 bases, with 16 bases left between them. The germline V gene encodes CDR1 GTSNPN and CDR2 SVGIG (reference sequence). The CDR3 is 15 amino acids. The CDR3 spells CAWSEFQPGVYEQYF. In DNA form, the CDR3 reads TGTGCCTGGAGTGAGTTCCAGCCAGGGGTCTACGAGCAGTACTTC.

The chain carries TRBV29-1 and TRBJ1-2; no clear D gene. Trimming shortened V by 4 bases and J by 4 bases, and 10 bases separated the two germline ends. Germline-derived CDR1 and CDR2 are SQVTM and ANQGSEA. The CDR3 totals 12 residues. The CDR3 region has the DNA TGCAGCGTTGGTAGGGAGACCTATGGCTACACCTTC. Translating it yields CSVGRETYGYTF. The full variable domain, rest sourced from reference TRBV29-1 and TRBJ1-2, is SAVISQKPSRDICQRGTSLTIQCQVDSQVTMMFWYRQQPGQSLTLIATANQGSEATYESGFVIDKFPISRPNLTFSTLTVSNMSPEDSSIYLCSVGRETYGYTFGSGTRLTVV.

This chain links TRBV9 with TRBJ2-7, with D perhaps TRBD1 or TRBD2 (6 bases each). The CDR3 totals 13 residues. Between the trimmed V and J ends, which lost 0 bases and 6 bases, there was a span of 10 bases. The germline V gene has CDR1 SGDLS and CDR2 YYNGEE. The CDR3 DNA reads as TGTGCCAGCAGCGTAGGAGGGGGAGGCGAGCAGTACTTC. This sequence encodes CASSVGGGGEQYF.

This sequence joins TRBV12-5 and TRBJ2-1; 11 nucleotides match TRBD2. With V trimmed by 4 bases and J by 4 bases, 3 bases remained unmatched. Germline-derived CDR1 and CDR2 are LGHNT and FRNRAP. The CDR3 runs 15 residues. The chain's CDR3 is CASGWRTSGYNEQFF. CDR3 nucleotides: TGTGCTAGTGGTTGGCGGACTAGCGGGTACAATGAGCAGTTCTTC.

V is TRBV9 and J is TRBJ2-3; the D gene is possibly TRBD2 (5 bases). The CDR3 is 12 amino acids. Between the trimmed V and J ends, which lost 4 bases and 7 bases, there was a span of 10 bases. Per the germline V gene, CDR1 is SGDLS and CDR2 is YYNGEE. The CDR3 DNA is TGTGCCAGCAGCTCGCGACTAAATACGCAGTATTTT. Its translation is CASSSRLNTQYF.

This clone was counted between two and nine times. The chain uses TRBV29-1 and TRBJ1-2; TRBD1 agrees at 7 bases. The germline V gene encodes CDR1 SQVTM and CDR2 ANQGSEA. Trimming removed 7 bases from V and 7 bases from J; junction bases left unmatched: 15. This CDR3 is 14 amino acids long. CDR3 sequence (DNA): TGCAGCGCCGCGCCTACAGGGGAAGGTCGTGGCTACACCTTC. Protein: CSAAPTGEGRGYTF.

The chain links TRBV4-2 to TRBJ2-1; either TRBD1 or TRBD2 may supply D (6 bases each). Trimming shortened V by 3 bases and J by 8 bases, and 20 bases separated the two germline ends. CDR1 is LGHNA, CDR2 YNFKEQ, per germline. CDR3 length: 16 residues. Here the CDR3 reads CASSQAHTGTGDEQFF. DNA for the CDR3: TGTGCCAGCAGCCAGGCCCATACAGGGACGGGGGATGAGCAGTTCTTC.

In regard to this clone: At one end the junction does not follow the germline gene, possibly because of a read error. CDR3 amino acids: CASSRSNQETQYF. The CDR3 DNA reads TGTGCCAGCAGCCGATCGAACCAGGAGACCCAGTACTTC. This chain links TRBV11-3 with TRBJ2-5; D unclear. Germline CDR1 SGHNT, CDR2 YENEEA. The CDR3 loop spans 13 amino acids. The whole variable domain, remainder taken from reference TRBV11-3 and TRBJ2-5, is EAGVVQSPRYKIIEKKQPVAFWCNPISGHNTLYWYLQNLGQGPELLIRYENEEAVDDSQLPKDRFSAERLKGVDSTLKIQPAELGDSAVYLCASSRSNQETQYFGPGTRLLVL.

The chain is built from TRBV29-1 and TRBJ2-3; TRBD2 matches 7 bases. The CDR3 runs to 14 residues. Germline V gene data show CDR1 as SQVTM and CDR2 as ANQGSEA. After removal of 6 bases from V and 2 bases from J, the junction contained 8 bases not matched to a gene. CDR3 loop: CSVAPGLHTDTQYF. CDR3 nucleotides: TGCAGCGTAGCACCGGGACTACACACAGATACGCAGTATTTT.

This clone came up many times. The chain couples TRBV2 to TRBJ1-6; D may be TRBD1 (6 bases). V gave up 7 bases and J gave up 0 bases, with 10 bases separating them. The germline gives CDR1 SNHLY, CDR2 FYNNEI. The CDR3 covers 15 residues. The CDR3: CASKGESSYNSPLHF. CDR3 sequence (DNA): TGTGCCAGCAAGGGGGAATCCTCCTATAATTCACCCCTCCACTTT. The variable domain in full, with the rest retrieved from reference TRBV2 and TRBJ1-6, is EPEVTQTPSHQVTQMGQEVILRCVPISNHLYFYWYRQILGQKVEFLVSFYNNEISEKSEIFDDQFSVERPDGSNFTLKIRSTKLEDSAMYFCASKGESSYNSPLHFGNGTRLTVT.

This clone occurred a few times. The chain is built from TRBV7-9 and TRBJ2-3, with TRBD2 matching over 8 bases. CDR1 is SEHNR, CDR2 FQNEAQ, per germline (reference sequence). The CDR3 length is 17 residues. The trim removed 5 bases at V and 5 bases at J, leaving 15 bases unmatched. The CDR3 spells CASSGRAGARSGDTQYF. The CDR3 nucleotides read TGTGCCAGCAGCGGGCGAGCGGGGGCCCGATCGGGAGATACGCAGTATTTT.

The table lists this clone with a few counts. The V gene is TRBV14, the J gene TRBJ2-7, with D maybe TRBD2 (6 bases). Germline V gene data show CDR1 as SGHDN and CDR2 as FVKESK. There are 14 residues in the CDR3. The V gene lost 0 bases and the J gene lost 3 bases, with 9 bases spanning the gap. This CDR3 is CASSQELGGYEQYF. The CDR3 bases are TGTGCCAGCAGCCAAGAACTGGGGGGCTACGAGCAGTACTTC.

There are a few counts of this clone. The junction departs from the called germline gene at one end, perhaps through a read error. CDR3 bases: TGCAGCGTTGAAGATGTCCAGGGGACTGCAGCTTTCTTT. Its protein product is CSVEDVQGTAAFF. V usage is TRBV29-1 and J usage is TRBJ1-1; a weak D match, TRBD1 (6 bases). Looked up from germline, CDR1 is SQVTM and CDR2 is ANQGSEA. The CDR3 spans 13 residues.

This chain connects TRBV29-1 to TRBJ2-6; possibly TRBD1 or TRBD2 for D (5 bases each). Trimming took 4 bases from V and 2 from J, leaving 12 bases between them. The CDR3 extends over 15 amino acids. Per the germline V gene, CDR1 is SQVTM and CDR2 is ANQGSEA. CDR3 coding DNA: TGCAGCGTTGTGGGGGTTGAGACTGGGGCCAACGTCCTGACTTTC. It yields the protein CSVVGVETGANVLTF.

The CDR3 region is CASHDRGRVYEQYF. The CDR3 region has the DNA TGTGCCAGCCACGACAGGGGTAGGGTCTACGAGCAGTACTTC. J is TRBJ2-7 and V is TRBV19; 8 bases agree with TRBD1. The CDR3 is made up of 14 amino acids. In germline, CDR1 is LNHDA, CDR2 SQIVND (reference sequence). Trimming took 9 bases from V and 3 from J; bases not matched to a gene: 10.

DNA of the CDR3: TGTGCCAGCAGTGAAGCCCTCGCCTTCCCCTCCGCGACCCAGTACTTC. This gives the protein CASSEALAFPSATQYF. The genes are TRBV2 and TRBJ2-5; D is uncertain. V was clipped by 0 bases and J by 7 bases, with 18 bases between them. This CDR3 comprises 16 residues. The germline CDR1 and CDR2 sequences are SNHLY and FYNNEI.

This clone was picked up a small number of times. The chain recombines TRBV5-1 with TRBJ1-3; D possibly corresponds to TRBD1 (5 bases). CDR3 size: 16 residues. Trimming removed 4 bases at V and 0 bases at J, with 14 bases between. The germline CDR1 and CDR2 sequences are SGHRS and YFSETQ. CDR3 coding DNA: TGCGCCAGCAGCCCCCGGGACCGCGCCTCTGGAAACACCATATATTTT. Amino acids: CASSPRDRASGNTIYF.

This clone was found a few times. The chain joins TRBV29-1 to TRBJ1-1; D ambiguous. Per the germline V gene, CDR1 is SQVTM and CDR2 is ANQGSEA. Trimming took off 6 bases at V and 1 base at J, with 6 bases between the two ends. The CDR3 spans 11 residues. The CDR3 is CSVNPNTEAFF. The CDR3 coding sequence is TGCAGCGTAAACCCGAACACTGAAGCTTTCTTT.

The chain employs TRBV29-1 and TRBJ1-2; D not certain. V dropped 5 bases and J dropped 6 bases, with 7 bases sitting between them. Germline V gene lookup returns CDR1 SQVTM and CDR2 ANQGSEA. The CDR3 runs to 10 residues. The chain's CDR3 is CSVLSNGYTF. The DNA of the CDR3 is TGCAGCGTTCTCTCAAATGGCTACACCTTC.

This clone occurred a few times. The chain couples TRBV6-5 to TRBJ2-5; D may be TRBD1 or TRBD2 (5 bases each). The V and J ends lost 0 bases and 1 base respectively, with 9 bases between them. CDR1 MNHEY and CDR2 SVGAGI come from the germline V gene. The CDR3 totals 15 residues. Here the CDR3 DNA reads TGTGCCAGCAGTTACTCGTCAGGGACCCAAGAGACCCAGTACTTC. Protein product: CASSYSSGTQETQYF.

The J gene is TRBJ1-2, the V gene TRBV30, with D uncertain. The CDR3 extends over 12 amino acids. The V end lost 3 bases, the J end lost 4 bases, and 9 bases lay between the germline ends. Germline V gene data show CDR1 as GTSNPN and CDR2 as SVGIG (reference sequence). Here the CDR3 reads CAWRKYSYGYTF. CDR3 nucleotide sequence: TGTGCCTGGAGAAAATACTCCTATGGCTACACCTTC.

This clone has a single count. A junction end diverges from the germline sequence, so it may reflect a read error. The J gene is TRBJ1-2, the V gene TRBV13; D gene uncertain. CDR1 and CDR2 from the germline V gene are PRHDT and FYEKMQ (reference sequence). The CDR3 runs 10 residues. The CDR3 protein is CASSLELPNF. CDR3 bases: TGTGCCAGCAGCTTAGAATTGCCTAACTTC.